Described below is a single T cell receptor (beta chain) sequence and its context. Its antigen is as yet unknown. The data stem from a study of shared clonotypes between healthy human individuals. All donors qualified as healthy HIV-negative adults and had experienced no recent acute infections or vaccinations. Each unsorted sample relied on about 90 million PBMCs as its source of genomic DNA. CDR3 length equals 11 residues. Germline V gene sequence: CDR1 MNHEY, CDR2 SVGAGI. Trimming cost V 8 bases and J 12 bases, with 14 bases left between them. Method: immunoSEQ multiplex PCR; TCRdb's copy keeps in-frame clones and lacks some. Here the sample spans some 480,000 clones, around 79% being singletons. Study-wide results and limits: It was the few donors that limited the genetic and exposure-history diversity represented. Tissue TCR repertoires likely differ from these blood-only repertoires.

The rearrangement joins TRBV6-5 to TRBJ2-1; D possibly uses TRBD1 or TRBD2 (6 bases each). Sequencing was done on a sample of PBMCs. The source of this sequence is a woman in her thirties or forties in good health. Some clones in this sample may be carry-over from other donors' samples. The CDR3 sequence: CASGGRDWQFF. For the CDR3, the DNA is TGTGCCAGCGGGGGGCGGGATTGGCAGTTCTTC.